This record looks at one T cell receptor beta chain sequence and its context. Its target is not known. Libraries for TCR beta were made by quantitative 5'-RACE with molecular barcodes. From the 5' RACE reads, TCRdb called clonotypes with MiXCR, one entry per CDR3 protein. The sample lists 350,000 to 450,000 distinct CDR3 sequences, 25% to 30% occurring once. With 1 base removed from V and 0 bases from J, the gap between germline ends came to 21 bases. There are 19 residues in the CDR3. Per germline, CDR1 LGHDT and CDR2 YNNKEL (reference sequence). The data derive from a study of CD8 T cells in ankylosing spondylitis. Whole-study results and caveats: Seemingly distinctive of ankylosing spondylitis blood was a TCR beta motif formed by eight highly homologous variants. Significant enrichment of disease-linked clones was reportedly seen in matched ankylosing spondylitis synovial fluid. Clones that were linked to disease were CD8+ and were relatively rare in peripheral blood. Prior literature has documented some motif variants in synovial fluid and blood from reactive arthritis.

The chain couples TRBV3-1 to TRBJ1-2; no clear D gene. The sequencing sample was made of blood, either unsorted or a sorted T cell fraction (not recorded which). The TCR originated in a male donor with ankylosing spondylitis. The CDR3 reads CASSQAVAGGALANYGYTF. DNA of the CDR3: TGTGCCAGCAGCCAAGCGGTTGCAGGAGGAGCCTTAGCTAACTATGGCTACACCTTC. The whole variable domain, remainder taken from reference TRBV3-1 and TRBJ1-2, is DTAVSQTPKYLVTQMGNDKSIKCEQNLGHDTMYWYKQDSKKFLKIMFSYNNKELIINETVPNRFSPKSPDKAHLNLHINSLELGDSAVYFCASSQAVAGGALANYGYTFGSGTRLTVV.